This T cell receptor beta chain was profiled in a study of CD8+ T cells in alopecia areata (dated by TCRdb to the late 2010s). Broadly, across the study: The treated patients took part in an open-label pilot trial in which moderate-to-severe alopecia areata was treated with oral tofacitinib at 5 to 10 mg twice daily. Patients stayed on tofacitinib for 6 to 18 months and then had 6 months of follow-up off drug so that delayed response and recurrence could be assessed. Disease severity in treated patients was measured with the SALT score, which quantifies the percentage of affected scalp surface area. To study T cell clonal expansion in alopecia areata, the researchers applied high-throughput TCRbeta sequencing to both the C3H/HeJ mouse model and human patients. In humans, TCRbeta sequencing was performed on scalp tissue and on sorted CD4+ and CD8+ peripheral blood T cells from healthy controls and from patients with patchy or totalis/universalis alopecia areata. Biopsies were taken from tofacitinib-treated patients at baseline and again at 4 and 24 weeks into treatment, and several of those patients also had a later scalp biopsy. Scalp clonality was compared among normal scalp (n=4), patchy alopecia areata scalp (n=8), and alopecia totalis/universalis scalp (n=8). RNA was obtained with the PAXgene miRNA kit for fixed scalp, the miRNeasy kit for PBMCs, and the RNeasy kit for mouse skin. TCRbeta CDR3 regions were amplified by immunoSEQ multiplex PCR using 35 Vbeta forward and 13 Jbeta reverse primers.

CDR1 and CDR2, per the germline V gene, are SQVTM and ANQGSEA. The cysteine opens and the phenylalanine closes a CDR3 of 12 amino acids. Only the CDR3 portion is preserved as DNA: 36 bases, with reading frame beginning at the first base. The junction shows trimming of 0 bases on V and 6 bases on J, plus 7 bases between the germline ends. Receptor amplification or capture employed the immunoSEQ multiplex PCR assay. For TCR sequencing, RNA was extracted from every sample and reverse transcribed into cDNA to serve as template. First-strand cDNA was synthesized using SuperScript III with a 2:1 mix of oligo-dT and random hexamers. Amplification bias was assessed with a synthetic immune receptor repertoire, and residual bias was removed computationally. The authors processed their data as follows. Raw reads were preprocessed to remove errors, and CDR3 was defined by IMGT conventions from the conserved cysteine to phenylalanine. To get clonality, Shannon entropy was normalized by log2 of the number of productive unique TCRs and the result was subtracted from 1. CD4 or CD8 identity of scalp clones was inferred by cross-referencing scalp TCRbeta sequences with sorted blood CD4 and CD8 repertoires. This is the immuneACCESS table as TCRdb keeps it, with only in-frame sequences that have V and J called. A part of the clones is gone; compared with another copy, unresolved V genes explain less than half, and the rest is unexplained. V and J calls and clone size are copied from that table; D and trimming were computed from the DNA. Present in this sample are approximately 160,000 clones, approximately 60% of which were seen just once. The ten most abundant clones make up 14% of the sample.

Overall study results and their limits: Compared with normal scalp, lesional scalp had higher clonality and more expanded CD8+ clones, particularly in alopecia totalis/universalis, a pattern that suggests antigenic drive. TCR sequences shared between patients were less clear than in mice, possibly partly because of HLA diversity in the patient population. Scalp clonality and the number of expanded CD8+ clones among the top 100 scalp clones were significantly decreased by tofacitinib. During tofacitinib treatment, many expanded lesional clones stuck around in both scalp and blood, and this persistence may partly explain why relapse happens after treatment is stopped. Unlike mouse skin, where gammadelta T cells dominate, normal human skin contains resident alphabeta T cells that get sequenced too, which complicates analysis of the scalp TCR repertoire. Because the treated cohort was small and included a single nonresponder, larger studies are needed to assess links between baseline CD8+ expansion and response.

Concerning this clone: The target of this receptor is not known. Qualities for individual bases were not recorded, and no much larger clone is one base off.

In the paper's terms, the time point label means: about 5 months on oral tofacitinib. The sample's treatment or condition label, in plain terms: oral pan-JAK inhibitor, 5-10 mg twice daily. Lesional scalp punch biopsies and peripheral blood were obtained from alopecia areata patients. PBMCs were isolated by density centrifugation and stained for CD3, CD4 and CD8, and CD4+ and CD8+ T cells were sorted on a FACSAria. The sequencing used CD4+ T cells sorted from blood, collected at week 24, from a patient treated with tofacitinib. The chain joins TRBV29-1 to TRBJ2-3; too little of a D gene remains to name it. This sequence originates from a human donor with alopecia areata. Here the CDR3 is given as CSVEEKRDTQYF. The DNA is TGCAGCGTTGAAGAAAAGCGCGATACGCAGTATTTT.